This T cell receptor beta chain was observed in a study of T cell responses to AZD1222 COVID-19 vaccine. Sequencing used immunoSEQ multiplex PCR; TCRdb keeps in-frame clones, though not all of them. The repertoire holds about 120,000 clones, with roughly nine tenths as singletons. Unmatched junction bases numbered 4, after V lost 4 bases and J lost 7 bases. The CDR3 runs 14 residues. Germline CDR1 MDHEN, CDR2 SYDVKM. Comments on this clone: Its antigen is as yet unknown.

Study-level points and caveats: No day 14 peak samples; only post-peak repertoires were characterized. Females outnumbered males among donors, who were mostly white British; clonal diversity was possibly underestimated.

The chain recombines TRBV28 with TRBJ1-5; TRBD1 aligns across 10 bases. This TCR was sampled from an adult in good health. The sequences come from peripheral blood, collected on day 0 of AZD1222 vaccination. CDR3 DNA: TGTGCCAGCAGTTCGGGACAGGGGCACCAGCCCCAGCATTTT. Amino acid sequence: CASSSGQGHQPQHF.